This T cell receptor (beta chain) was documented in a study of blood T cell repertoires in COVID-19. Study summary: Sites in the United States, Italy and Spain provided acute and convalescent COVID-19 samples.

The length of the CDR3 is 20 residues. The J segment lost 0 bases and the V segment lost 1 base, leaving 16 bases of the junction unmatched. Germline CDR1 SGHRS, CDR2 YFSETQ. The data were produced by immunoSEQ multiplex PCR, yet TCRdb's version contains in-frame clones alone and is incomplete. The table shows 45,000 to 55,000 clones, with approximately 87% occurring only once. The receptor was isolated from a human donor in a cohort sampled during active COVID-19. The chain combines TRBV5-1 with TRBJ2-4, with 7 nucleotides matching TRBD1. The sample was peripheral blood. CDR3 amino acids: CASSLRMGQSTNLAKNIQYF. As DNA, the CDR3 is TGCGCCAGCAGCTTGCGGATGGGACAGAGCACTAACCTAGCCAAAAACATTCAGTACTTC.